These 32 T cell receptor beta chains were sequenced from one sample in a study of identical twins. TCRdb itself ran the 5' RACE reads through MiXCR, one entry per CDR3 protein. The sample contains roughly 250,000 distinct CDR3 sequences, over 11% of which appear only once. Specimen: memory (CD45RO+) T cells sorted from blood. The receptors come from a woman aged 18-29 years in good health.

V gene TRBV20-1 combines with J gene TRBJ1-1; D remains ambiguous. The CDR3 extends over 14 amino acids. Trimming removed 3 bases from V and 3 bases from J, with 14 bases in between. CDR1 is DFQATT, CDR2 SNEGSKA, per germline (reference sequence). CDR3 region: CSARAPQWDTEAFF. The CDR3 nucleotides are TGCAGTGCTAGGGCACCCCAATGGGACACTGAAGCTTTCTTT.

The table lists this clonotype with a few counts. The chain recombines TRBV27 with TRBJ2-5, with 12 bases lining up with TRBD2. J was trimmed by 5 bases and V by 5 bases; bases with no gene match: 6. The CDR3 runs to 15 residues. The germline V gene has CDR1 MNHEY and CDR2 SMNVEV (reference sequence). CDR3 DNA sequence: TGTGCCAGCAGTCGGACTAGCGGGGAAGGGGAGACCCAGTACTTC. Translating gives CASSRTSGEGETQYF.

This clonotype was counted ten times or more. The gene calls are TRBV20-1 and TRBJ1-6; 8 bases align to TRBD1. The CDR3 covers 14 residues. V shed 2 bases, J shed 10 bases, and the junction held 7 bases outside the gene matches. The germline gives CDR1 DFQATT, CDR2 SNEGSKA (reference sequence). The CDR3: CSARLTGGFSPLHF. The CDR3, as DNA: TGCAGTGCTAGATTAACAGGGGGTTTCTCACCCCTCCACTTT.

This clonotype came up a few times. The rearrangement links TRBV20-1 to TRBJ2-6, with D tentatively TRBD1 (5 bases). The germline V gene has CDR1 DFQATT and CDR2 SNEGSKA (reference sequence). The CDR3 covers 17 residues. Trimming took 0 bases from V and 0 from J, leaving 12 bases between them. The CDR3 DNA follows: TGCAGTGCTAGAGATTCCTATGGGGCCTCTGGGGCCAACGTCCTGACTTTC. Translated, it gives CSARDSYGASGANVLTF.

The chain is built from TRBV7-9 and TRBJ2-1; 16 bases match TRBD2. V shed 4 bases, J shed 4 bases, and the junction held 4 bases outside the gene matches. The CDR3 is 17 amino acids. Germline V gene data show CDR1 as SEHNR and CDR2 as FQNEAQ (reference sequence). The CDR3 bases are TGTGCCAGCAGCTCGGGACTAGCGGGAGGGCCGTACAATGAGCAGTTCTTC. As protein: CASSSGLAGGPYNEQFF.

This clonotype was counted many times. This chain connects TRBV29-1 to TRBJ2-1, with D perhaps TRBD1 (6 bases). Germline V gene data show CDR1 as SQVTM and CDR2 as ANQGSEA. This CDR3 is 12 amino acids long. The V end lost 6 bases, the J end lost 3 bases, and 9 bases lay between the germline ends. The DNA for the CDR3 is TGCAGCGTCGGACAGAGCTACAATGAGCAGTTCTTC. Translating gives CSVGQSYNEQFF.

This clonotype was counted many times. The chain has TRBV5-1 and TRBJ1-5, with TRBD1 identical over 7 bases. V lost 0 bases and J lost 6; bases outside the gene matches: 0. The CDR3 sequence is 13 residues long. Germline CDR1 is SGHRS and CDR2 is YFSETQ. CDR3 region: CASSLGDSQPQHF. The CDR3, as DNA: TGCGCCAGCAGCTTGGGGGACAGTCAGCCCCAGCATTTT.

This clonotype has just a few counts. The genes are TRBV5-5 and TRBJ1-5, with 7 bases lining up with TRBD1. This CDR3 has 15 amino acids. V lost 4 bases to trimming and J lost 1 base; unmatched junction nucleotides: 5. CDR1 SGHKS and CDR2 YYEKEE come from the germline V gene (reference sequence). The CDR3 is CASSGGQPSNQPQHF. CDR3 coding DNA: TGTGCCAGCAGCGGGGGACAGCCAAGCAATCAGCCCCAGCATTTT.

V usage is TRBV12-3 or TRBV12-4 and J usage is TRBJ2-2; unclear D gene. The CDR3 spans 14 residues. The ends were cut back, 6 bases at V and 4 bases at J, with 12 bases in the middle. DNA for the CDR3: TGTGCCAGCAGCCTAACGGATTTCACCGGGGAGCTGTTTTTT. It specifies CASSLTDFTGELFF.

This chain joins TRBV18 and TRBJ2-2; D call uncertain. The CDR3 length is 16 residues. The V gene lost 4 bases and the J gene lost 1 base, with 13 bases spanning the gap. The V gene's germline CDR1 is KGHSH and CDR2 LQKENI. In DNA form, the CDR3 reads TGTGCCAGCTCACGAAATTCGCGGAAGAACACCGGGGAGCTGTTTTTT. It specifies CASSRNSRKNTGELFF.

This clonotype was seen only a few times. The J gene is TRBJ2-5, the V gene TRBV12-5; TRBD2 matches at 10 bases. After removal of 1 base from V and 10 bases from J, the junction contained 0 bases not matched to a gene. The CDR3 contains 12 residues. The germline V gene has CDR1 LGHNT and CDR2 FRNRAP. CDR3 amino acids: CASGLGTSGQYF. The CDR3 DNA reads TGTGCTAGTGGTTTGGGGACTAGCGGCCAGTACTTC.

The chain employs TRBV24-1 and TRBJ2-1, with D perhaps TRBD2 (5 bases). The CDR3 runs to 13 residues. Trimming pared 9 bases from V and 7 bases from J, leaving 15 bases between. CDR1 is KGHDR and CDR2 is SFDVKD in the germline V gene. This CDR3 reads CATGGKRENEQFF. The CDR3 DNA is TGTGCCACCGGAGGAAAAAGGGAGAATGAGCAGTTCTTC.

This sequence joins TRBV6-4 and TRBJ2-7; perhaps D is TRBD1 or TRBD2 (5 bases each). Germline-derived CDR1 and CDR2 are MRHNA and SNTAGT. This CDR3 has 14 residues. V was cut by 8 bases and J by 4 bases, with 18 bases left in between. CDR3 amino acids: CASLRDGFCYEQYF. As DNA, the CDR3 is TGTGCCAGCCTAAGGGACGGGTTCTGTTACGAGCAGTACTTC.

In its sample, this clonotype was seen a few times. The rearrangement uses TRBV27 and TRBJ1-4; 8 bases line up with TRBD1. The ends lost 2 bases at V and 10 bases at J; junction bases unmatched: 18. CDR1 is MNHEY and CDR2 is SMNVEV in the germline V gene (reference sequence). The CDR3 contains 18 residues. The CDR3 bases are TGTGCCAGCAGTTTAGATGGGACAGGAAGACTCCCGTTCGGAAAACTGTTTTTT. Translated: CASSLDGTGRLPFGKLFF.

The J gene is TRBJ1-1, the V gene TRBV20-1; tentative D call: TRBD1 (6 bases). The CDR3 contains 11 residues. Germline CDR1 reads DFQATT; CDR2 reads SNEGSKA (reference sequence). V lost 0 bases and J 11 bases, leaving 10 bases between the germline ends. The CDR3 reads CSARDRTAAFF. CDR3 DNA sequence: TGCAGTGCTAGAGATCGGACAGCGGCTTTCTTT.

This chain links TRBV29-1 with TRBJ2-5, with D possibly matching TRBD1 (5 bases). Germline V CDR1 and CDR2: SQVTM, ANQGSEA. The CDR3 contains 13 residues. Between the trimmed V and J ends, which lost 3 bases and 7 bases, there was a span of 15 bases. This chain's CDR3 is CSVDHRPLATQYF. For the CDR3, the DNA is TGCAGCGTTGATCACAGGCCGTTGGCGACCCAGTACTTC.

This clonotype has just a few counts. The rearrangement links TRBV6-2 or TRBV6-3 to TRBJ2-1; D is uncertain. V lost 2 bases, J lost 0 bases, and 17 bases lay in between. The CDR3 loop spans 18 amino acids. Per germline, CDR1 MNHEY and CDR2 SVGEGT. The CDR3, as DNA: TGTGCCAGCAGTTACCTCCGTGTTGTGAGGAGCTCCTACAATGAGCAGTTCTTC. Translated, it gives CASSYLRVVRSSYNEQFF.

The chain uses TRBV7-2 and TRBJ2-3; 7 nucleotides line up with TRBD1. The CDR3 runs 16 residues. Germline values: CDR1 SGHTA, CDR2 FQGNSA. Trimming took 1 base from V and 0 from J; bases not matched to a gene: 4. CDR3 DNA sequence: TGTGCCAGCAGCTTAGGAGGGACAGTTAGCACAGATACGCAGTATTTT. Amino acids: CASSLGGTVSTDTQYF.

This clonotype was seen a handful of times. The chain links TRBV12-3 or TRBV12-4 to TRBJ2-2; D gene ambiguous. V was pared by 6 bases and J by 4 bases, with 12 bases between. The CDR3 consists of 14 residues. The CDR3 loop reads CASSLGFSTGELFF. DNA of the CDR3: TGTGCCAGCAGCCTAGGATTTTCCACCGGGGAGCTGTTTTTT.

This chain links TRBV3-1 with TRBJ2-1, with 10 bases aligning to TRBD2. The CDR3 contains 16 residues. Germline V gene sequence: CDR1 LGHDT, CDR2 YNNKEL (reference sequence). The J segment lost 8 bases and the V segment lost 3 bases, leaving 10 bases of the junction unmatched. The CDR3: CASSHGLAANWDEQFF. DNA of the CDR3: TGTGCCAGCAGCCACGGACTAGCGGCGAATTGGGATGAGCAGTTCTTC.

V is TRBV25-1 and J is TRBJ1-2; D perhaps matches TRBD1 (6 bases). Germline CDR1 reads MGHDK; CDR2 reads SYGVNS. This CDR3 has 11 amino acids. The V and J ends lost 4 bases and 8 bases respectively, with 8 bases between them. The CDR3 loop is CASSVGGGYTF. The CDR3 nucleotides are TGTGCCAGCAGTGTGGGGGGCGGCTACACCTTC.

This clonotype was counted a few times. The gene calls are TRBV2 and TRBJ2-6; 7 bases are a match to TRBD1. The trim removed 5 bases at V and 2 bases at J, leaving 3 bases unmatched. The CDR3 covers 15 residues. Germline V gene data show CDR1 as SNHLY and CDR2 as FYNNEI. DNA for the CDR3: TGTGCCAGCAGTATGCAGGGGGCTGGGGCCAACGTCCTGACTTTC. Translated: CASSMQGAGANVLTF.

CDR3 loop: CSARYFQETQYF. For the CDR3, the DNA is TGCAGTGCTAGGTATTTCCAAGAGACCCAGTACTTC. The chain recombines TRBV20-1 with TRBJ2-5; D is ambiguous. This CDR3 has 12 residues. CDR1 and CDR2 (germline): DFQATT, SNEGSKA (reference sequence). The V end lost 3 bases, the J end lost 1 base, and 6 bases lay between the germline ends.

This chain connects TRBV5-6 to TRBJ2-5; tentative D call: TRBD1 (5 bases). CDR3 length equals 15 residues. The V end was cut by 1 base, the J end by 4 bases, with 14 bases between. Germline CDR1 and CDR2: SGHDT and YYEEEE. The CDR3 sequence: CASSLLKGRGETQYF. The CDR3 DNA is TGTGCCAGCAGCTTGCTTAAGGGGCGTGGAGAGACCCAGTACTTC.

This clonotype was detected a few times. CDR3 DNA sequence: TGTGCCAGCAGCTCCCGGACTAGCGGGAGTTCGAGCTCCTACAATGAGCAGTTCTTC. Residues: CASSSRTSGSSSSYNEQFF. The chain uses TRBV11-2 and TRBJ2-1, with 13 bases identical to TRBD2. Germline lookup yields CDR1 SGHAT and CDR2 FQNNGV. The junction had 9 bases not matched to a gene; V was cut back by 4 bases and J by 0 bases. This CDR3 spans 19 amino acids.

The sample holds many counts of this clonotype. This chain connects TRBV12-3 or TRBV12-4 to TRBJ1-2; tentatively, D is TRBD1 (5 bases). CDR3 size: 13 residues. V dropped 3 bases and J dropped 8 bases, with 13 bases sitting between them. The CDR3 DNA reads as TGTGCCAGCAGTTTCGCAGGGAGAAGAGGCTACACCTTC. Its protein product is CASSFAGRRGYTF.

CDR3 sequence: CASSLLGLTSSYNEQFF. CDR3 sequence (DNA): TGTGCCAGCAGCTTACTAGGACTAACGAGCTCCTACAATGAGCAGTTCTTC. The rearrangement links TRBV7-3 to TRBJ2-1, with a possible D match to TRBD2 (6 bases). Between the trimmed V and J ends, which lost 2 bases and 0 bases, there was a span of 14 bases. CDR3 size: 17 residues. Germline V CDR1 and CDR2: SGHTA, FQGTGA.

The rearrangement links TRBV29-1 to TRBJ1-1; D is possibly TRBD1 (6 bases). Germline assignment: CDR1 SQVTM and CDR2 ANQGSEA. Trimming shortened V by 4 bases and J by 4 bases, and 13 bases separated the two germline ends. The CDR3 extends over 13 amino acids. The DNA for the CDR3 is TGCAGCGTTGTGGGGGGCGGTCGCACTGAAGCTTTCTTT. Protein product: CSVVGGGRTEAFF.

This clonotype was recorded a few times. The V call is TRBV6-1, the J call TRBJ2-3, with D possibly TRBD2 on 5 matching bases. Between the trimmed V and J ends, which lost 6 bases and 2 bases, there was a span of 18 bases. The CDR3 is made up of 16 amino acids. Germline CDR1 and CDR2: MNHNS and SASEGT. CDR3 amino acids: CASRTPGRRATDTQYF. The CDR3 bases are TGTGCCAGCAGAACCCCGGGGAGACGAGCCACAGATACGCAGTATTTT.

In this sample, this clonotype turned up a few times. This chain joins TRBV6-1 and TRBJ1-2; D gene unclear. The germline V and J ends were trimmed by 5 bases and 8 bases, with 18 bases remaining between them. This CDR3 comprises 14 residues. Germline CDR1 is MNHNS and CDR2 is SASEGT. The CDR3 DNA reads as TGTGCCAGCAGTAGGTGGTCGATGCCGGAAGGCTACACCTTC. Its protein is CASSRWSMPEGYTF.

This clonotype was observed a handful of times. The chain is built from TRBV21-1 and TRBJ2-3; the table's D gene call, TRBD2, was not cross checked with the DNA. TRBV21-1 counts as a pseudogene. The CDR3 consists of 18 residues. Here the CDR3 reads CASSSPPLAGSSTDTQYF. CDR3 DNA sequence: TGTGCCAGCAGCAGTCCCCCGCTAGCGGGTTCTAGCACAGATACGCAGTATTTT.

CDR3 sequence: CASSQGIASNSYEQYF. For the CDR3, the DNA is TGCGCCAGCAGCCAAGGGATCGCCTCTAACTCCTACGAGCAGTACTTC. V is TRBV4-1 and J is TRBJ2-7; no definite D call. CDR3 length equals 16 residues. Per germline, CDR1 MGHRA and CDR2 YSYEKL. V lost 1 base to trimming and J lost 0 bases, with 13 bases between them.